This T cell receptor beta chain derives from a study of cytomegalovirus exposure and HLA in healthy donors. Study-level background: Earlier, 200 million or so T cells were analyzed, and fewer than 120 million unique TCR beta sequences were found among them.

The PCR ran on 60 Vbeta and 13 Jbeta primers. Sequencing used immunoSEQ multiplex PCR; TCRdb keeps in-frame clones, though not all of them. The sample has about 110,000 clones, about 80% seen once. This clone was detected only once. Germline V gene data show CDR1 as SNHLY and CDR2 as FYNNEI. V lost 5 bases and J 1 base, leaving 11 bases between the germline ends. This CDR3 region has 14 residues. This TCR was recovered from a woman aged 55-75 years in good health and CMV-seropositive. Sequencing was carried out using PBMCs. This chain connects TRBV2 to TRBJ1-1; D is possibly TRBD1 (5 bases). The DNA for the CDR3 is TGTGCCAGCAGTTTCGGAGGGACGAACACTGAAGCTTTCTTT. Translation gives CASSFGGTNTEAFF.